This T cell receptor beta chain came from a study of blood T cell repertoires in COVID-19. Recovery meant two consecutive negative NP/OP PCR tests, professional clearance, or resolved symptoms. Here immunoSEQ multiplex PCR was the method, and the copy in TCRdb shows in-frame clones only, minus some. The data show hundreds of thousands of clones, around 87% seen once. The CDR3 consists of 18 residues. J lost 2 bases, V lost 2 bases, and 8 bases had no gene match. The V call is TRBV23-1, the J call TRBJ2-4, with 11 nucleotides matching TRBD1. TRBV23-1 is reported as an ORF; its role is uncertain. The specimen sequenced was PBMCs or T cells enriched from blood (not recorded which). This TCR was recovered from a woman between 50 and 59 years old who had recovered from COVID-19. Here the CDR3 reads CASSQPRTGGISKNIQYF. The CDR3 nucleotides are TGCGCCAGCAGTCAACCTAGGACAGGGGGCATTTCCAAAAACATTCAGTACTTC.